This paragraph reports one T cell receptor (beta chain). Antigen: not known. The CDR3 consists of 17 residues. With 0 bases clipped from V and 2 bases from J, the junction kept 9 bases outside the gene matches. Germline V gene sequence: CDR1 LGHNA, CDR2 YSLEER. This specimen comes from a study of CD8 T cells in ankylosing spondylitis. TCRdb ran MiXCR on the 5' RACE reads and lists one entry per CDR3 protein. The table has fewer than 750,000 distinct CDR3 sequences, about 20% seen once. Regarding the study as a whole: Reportedly, disease-linked clones are significantly enriched in ankylosing spondylitis patients' matched synovial fluid. A motif of 7 or 8 highly homologous TCR beta variants was seen as apparently characteristic of ankylosing spondylitis blood. Disease-linked clones, CD8+, were relatively rare in peripheral blood. Earlier reports found some motif variants in synovial fluid and blood in reactive arthritis.

This sequence was found in a male donor with ankylosing spondylitis. The sequenced material came from blood, either unsorted or a sorted T cell fraction (not recorded which). The J gene is TRBJ2-7, the V gene TRBV4-3; 8 positions match TRBD2. CDR3 nucleotides: TGCGCCAGCAGCCAAGAACGGGCCGGACTAGCCACCTACGAGCAGTACTTC. Translated, it gives CASSQERAGLATYEQYF.